The 16 T cell receptor beta chains presented below share a single source sample, sequenced in a study of metastatic and nonmetastatic thyroid tumors (dated by TCRdb to about 2020). Library preparation was by PCR. This sample was sequenced with an Illumina HiSeq 4000. The public reads were quality trimmed at Q25 with fastp and then assembled into clones with MiXCR by TCRdb, keeping productive beta chains. Counted in this sample were tens of thousands of clones; approximately 17% of them appeared once. Roughly 6.2% of the sample is taken by the ten largest. Before undergoing thyroid surgery, none of the patients had been given any kind of treatment. What was sequenced was blood. Every receptor here comes from a male donor with papillary thyroid cancer or a benign thyroid nodule (not recorded which). Some clones in this sample may be carry-over from other donors' samples.

This clone is medium-sized (0.01 to 0.1%) in the sample. J is TRBJ2-7 and V is TRBV6-5, with 8 bases lining up with TRBD2. CDR3 length: 18 residues. Per the germline V gene, CDR1 is MNHEY and CDR2 is SVGAGI. The trim removed 0 bases at V and 5 bases at J, leaving 15 bases unmatched. As DNA, the CDR3 is TGTGCCAGCAGTTACTCGGGGTTTTCCGGGACTAGTGACGACGAGCAGTACTTC. This codes for CASSYSGFSGTSDDEQYF.

A note on this clone: A read error may account for a junction end that differs from germline. This chain links TRBV6-2 or TRBV6-3 with TRBJ2-1; D ambiguous. Germline loops: CDR1 MNHEY, CDR2 SVGEGT. The CDR3 has 13 residues. In nucleotides, the CDR3 is TGTGCCAGCAGTTACTCGTCGGTGAATGGGCAGTTCTTC. Translated: CASSYSSVNGQFF.

This chain links TRBV30 with TRBJ2-7; D uncertain. The CDR3 loop spans 11 amino acids. The germline CDR1 and CDR2 sequences are GTSNPN and SVGIG (reference sequence). The V end lost 5 bases, the J end lost 3 bases, and 8 bases lay between the germline ends. The CDR3 here is CAWEVSYEQYF. The CDR3 DNA is TGTGCCTGGGAGGTCAGCTACGAGCAGTACTTC.

This clone was recorded at least ten times. The chain employs TRBV6-5 and TRBJ2-6; D is uncertain. This CDR3 is built from 15 residues. The germline V gene encodes CDR1 MNHEY and CDR2 SVGAGI. Trimming took off 2 bases at V and 1 base at J, with 6 bases between the two ends. The CDR3 coding sequence is TGTGCCAGCAGTTACGGGATTTCTGGGGCCAACGTCCTGACTTTC. As protein: CASSYGISGANVLTF.

This clone was picked up many times. This may be a read error: a much more frequent sequence differs by one nucleotide. The J gene is TRBJ2-1, the V gene TRBV20-1; tentatively, D is TRBD2 (6 bases). CDR1 is DFQATT and CDR2 is SNEGSKA in the germline V gene (reference sequence). CDR3 length: 14 residues. Here the CDR3 reads CSARDSGSYSEQFF. In nucleotides, the CDR3 is TGCAGTGCTAGAGATAGCGGCTCCTACAGTGAGCAGTTCTTC.

Many counts were recorded for this clone. The V gene is TRBV3-1, the J gene TRBJ2-5; possibly TRBD2 for D (7 bases). From germline, CDR1 is LGHDT and CDR2 YNNKEL (reference sequence). The CDR3 length is 17 residues. Trimming shortened V by 0 bases and J by 5 bases, and 19 bases separated the two germline ends. The CDR3 coding sequence is TGTGCCAGCAGCCAAGATATTGGGGACACCGGGGGGGAGACCCAGTACTTC. It yields the protein CASSQDIGDTGGETQYF.

V usage is TRBV20-1 and J usage is TRBJ2-1; TRBD2 matches at 7 bases. The germline CDR1 and CDR2 sequences are DFQATT and SNEGSKA (reference sequence). The CDR3 spans 16 residues. CDR3 residues: CSQWAAGGRGVNEQFF. In DNA, the CDR3 is TGCAGCCAGTGGGCGGCTGGCGGGAGAGGGGTGAATGAGCAGTTCTTC.

The chain uses TRBV30 and TRBJ1-2; D remains unclear. This CDR3 comprises 12 residues. Germline values: CDR1 GTSNPN, CDR2 SVGIG (reference sequence). V gave up 2 bases and J gave up 0 bases, with 4 bases separating them. CDR3 sequence reads: CAWSQTNYGYTF. DNA for the CDR3: TGTGCCTGGAGTCAGACTAACTATGGCTACACCTTC.

This clone was seen only a few times. The DNA of the CDR3 is TGTGCCAGCCAGGGACGGCCAGGGAGCTCGGGTGAAAAACTGTTTTTT. This codes for CASQGRPGSSGEKLFF. This sequence joins TRBV6-1 and TRBJ1-4, with D perhaps matching TRBD1 (5 bases). Germline CDR1 and CDR2: MNHNS and SASEGT. The CDR3 loop spans 16 amino acids. V was clipped by 8 bases and J by 7 bases, with 23 bases between them.

This clone is termed medium-sized (0.01 to 0.1%). The rearrangement joins TRBV19 to TRBJ2-1, with TRBD2 matching 7 bases. From germline, CDR1 is LNHDA and CDR2 SQIVND (reference sequence). This CDR3 contains 17 residues. V was pared by 2 bases and J by 0 bases, with 7 bases of the junction left unmatched. CDR3 region: CASSIIGRASSYNEQFF. The CDR3 DNA is TGTGCCAGTAGTATAATTGGGAGGGCTAGCTCCTACAATGAGCAGTTCTTC.

The J gene is TRBJ2-2, the V gene TRBV5-1; the D is unclear. Trimming stripped 5 bases from V and 2 bases from J, with 16 bases between. In germline, CDR1 is SGHRS, CDR2 YFSETQ. CDR3 length: 16 amino acids. The CDR3 protein is CASRRAVRFNTGELFF. The CDR3 nucleotides are TGCGCCAGCAGAAGAGCAGTTAGGTTCAACACCGGGGAGCTGTTTTTT.

Many counts were recorded for this clone. Other DNA sequences in this specimen translate into the identical CDR3. The J gene is TRBJ1-6, the V gene TRBV28; D gene ambiguous. The CDR3 has 13 residues. Trimming stripped 11 bases from V and 9 bases from J, with 17 bases between. Germline CDR1 and CDR2: MDHEN and SYDVKM. As DNA, the CDR3 is TGTGCCGACGTTGGCGGCGCGGGTTCACCCCTCCACTTT. Amino acids: CADVGGAGSPLHF.

This clone appeared many times. V usage is TRBV6-5 and J usage is TRBJ2-4, with 10 positions matching TRBD1. The CDR3 spans 19 residues. Unmatched junction bases numbered 14, after V lost 6 bases and J lost 0 bases. Looked up from germline, CDR1 is MNHEY and CDR2 is SVGAGI. The CDR3 loop is CASRPRQGARIRAKNIQYF. The CDR3 DNA is TGTGCCAGCAGACCTCGACAGGGGGCGAGGATTAGAGCCAAAAACATTCAGTACTTC.

This clone came up a few times. The CDR3 sequence: CASSLTGYYGYTF. The CDR3 coding sequence is TGTGCCAGCAGTTTAACAGGGTACTATGGCTACACCTTC. The rearrangement uses TRBV27 and TRBJ1-2, with a possible D match to TRBD1 (6 bases). Trimming cost V 2 bases and J 3 bases, with 7 bases left between them. The CDR3 consists of 13 residues. Germline V lookup: CDR1 MNHEY, CDR2 SMNVEV (reference sequence).

This clone was recorded many times. The chain couples TRBV2 to TRBJ1-6; 8 bases agree with TRBD1. V shed 7 bases, J shed 4 bases, and the junction held 3 bases outside the gene matches. The CDR3 runs to 14 residues. Per the germline V gene, CDR1 is SNHLY and CDR2 is FYNNEI. The CDR3 loop reads CASMTGEYNSPLHF. CDR3 DNA: TGTGCCAGCATGACAGGGGAATATAATTCACCCCTCCACTTT.

This clone was seen more than once but under ten times. A read error is possible here, since a much larger clone lies one base away. The chain links TRBV25-1 to TRBJ2-5, with TRBD1 as a possible D gene (5 bases). Germline V lookup: CDR1 MGHDK, CDR2 SYGVNS. CDR3 length equals 14 residues. CDR3 DNA: TGTGCCAGCAGTGACCCCAGAGGACAAGAGACCCAGTGCTTC. This codes for CASSDPRGQETQCF.